This is a list of T cell receptor beta chains from one sample in a study of OX40 agonist ivuxolimab in advanced cancers. The method was immunoSEQ multiplex PCR; TCRdb's version includes in-frame clones alone and lacks a portion of them. The sample consists of fewer than 30,000 clones, approximately 88% of them appearing once. The sequencing here drew on CD4+ or CD8+ T cells sorted from blood, taken in a trial of the OX40 agonist ivuxolimab. The receptors originated from an adult with an advanced solid tumor such as melanoma, head and neck, liver or kidney cancer. Each CDR3 is given with its conserved first and last residue. The D gene is left open where the match is weak. Where a row states a size, it is once, few, many or the class of an expanded clone; other rows omit it.

d_call: .; v_call: TRBV5-5; clone_size: .; cdr3_length: 14; j_call: TRBJ2-7; cdr3_nt: TGTGCCAGCAGCTTGGGAGGGAATCTAGGCGAGCAGTACTTC; cdr3_aa: CASSLGGNLGEQYF
d_call: .; v_call: TRBV9; clone_size: .; cdr3_length: 13; j_call: TRBJ1-1; cdr3_nt: TGTGCCAGCAGAGACAGCCTCAACACTGAAGCTTTCTTT; cdr3_aa: CASRDSLNTEAFF
d_call: .; v_call: TRBV5-5; clone_size: .; cdr3_length: 15; j_call: TRBJ1-3; cdr3_nt: TGTGCCAGCAGTTACGATCTTAGTTCTGGAAACACCATATATTTT; cdr3_aa: CASSYDLSSGNTIYF
d_call: TRBD2; v_call: TRBV19; clone_size: .; cdr3_length: 15; j_call: TRBJ2-1; cdr3_nt: TGTGCCAGTAGTATTATGAGCGGGAGTTCGAATGAGCAGTTCTTC; cdr3_aa: CASSIMSGSSNEQFF
d_call: TRBD1; v_call: TRBV6-5; clone_size: few; cdr3_length: 15; j_call: TRBJ2-7; cdr3_nt: TGTGCCAGCAGTTACAGCGGACAGGGGGCAGACGAGCAGTACTTC; cdr3_aa: CASSYSGQGADEQYF
d_call: TRBD1; v_call: TRBV4-2; clone_size: .; cdr3_length: 16; j_call: TRBJ2-7; cdr3_nt: TGTGCCAGCAGCCTCGTCGGACAGGGAATTTCCTACGAGCAGTACTTC; cdr3_aa: CASSLVGQGISYEQYF
d_call: TRBD2; v_call: TRBV29-1; clone_size: .; cdr3_length: 14; j_call: TRBJ2-1; cdr3_nt: TGCAGCGTTGCGTTAGCGGGGTTCTACAATGAGCAGTTCTTC; cdr3_aa: CSVALAGFYNEQFF
d_call: .; v_call: TRBV14; clone_size: .; cdr3_length: 14; j_call: TRBJ2-5; cdr3_nt: TGTGCCAGCAGCCGATGGGGCCAGCAAGAGACCCAGTACTTC; cdr3_aa: CASSRWGQQETQYF
d_call: .; v_call: TRBV7-2; clone_size: .; cdr3_length: 17; j_call: TRBJ1-4; cdr3_nt: TGTGCCAGCAGCTTAGCGCACTCTTCAACGGGACCTGAAAAACTGTTTTTT; cdr3_aa: CASSLAHSSTGPEKLFF
d_call: .; v_call: TRBV13; clone_size: .; cdr3_length: 16; j_call: TRBJ2-2; cdr3_nt: TGTGCCAGCAGCTTAGAAGAGGGGCTGAACACCGGGGAGCTGTTTTTT; cdr3_aa: CASSLEEGLNTGELFF
d_call: TRBD1; v_call: TRBV27; clone_size: .; cdr3_length: 13; j_call: TRBJ1-2; cdr3_nt: TGTGCCAGCAGCATTACAGGGGGGGATGGCTACACCTTC; cdr3_aa: CASSITGGDGYTF
d_call: .; v_call: TRBV6-1; clone_size: .; cdr3_length: 15; j_call: TRBJ2-1; cdr3_nt: TGTGCCAGCAGTGAAGGGGGCCCCTCCTACAATGAGCAGTTCTTC; cdr3_aa: CASSEGGPSYNEQFF